The 8 T cell receptor beta chains below come from one sample, sequenced in a study of blood T cells in healthy people across ages. A second PCR of about 6 to 12 cycles used a sample-barcoded 5' primer and a J-beta primer mix. TCRdb used MiXCR to reprocess the 5' RACE reads, holding one entry per CDR3 protein. Seen here are 1.5 million to 1.9 million distinct CDR3 sequences, under 55% observed once, and the top ten hold approximately 4%. The specimen was blood. The source of these receptors is a woman aged 18-30 years in good health.

This clonotype was seen only a few times. The chain links TRBV12-3 or TRBV12-4 to TRBJ1-2; 10 bases are a match to TRBD1. This CDR3 has 15 amino acids. With V trimmed by 2 bases and J by 8 bases, 8 bases remained unmatched. The CDR3 sequence is CASSLFGDRGLGYTF. The CDR3 region has the DNA TGTGCCAGCAGTTTATTTGGGGACAGGGGCCTAGGCTACACCTTC.

There are a few counts of this clonotype. The chain links TRBV12-3 or TRBV12-4 to TRBJ2-6; tentatively, D is TRBD2 (5 bases). Trimming removed 5 bases at V and 0 bases at J, with 14 bases between. There are 17 residues in the CDR3. The CDR3 nucleotides are TGTGCCAGCAGTCCGGAGGCCGGGAACTCTGGGGCCAACGTCCTGACTTTC. Translating gives CASSPEAGNSGANVLTF.

V usage is TRBV7-9 and J usage is TRBJ2-1; weak D call: TRBD2 (5 bases). The CDR3 is made up of 15 amino acids. Per germline, CDR1 SEHNR and CDR2 FQNEAQ (reference sequence). The germline V and J ends were trimmed by 0 bases and 3 bases, with 9 bases remaining between them. The CDR3 loop reads CASSLAGSRYNEQFF. The CDR3 DNA is TGTGCCAGCAGCTTAGCGGGGAGCCGCTACAATGAGCAGTTCTTC.

CDR3 amino acids: CSAPLAGKNEQYF. CDR3 bases: TGCAGTGCCCCCTTAGCGGGAAAAAACGAGCAGTACTTC. The J gene is TRBJ2-7, the V gene TRBV20-1, with TRBD2 matching 8 bases. The CDR3 contains 13 residues. CDR1 is DFQATT and CDR2 is SNEGSKA in the germline V gene (reference sequence). Losses at the gene ends were 6 bases for V and 5 bases for J; bases not matched to a gene: 9.

This clonotype has only a few counts. This rearrangement joins TRBV11-3 to TRBJ2-2; D gene unclear. The CDR3 runs 15 residues. Germline V lookup: CDR1 SGHNT, CDR2 YENEEA. Trimming pared 4 bases from V and 0 bases from J, leaving 9 bases between. CDR3 protein: CASSSQWPNTGELFF. CDR3 in DNA: TGTGCCAGCAGCTCGCAGTGGCCGAACACCGGGGAGCTGTTTTTT.

The gene calls are TRBV5-1 and TRBJ1-1; TRBD1 is a possible D gene (5 bases). The V and J ends lost 0 bases and 4 bases respectively, with 10 bases between them. CDR1 is SGHRS, CDR2 YFSETQ, per germline. There are 14 residues in the CDR3. The CDR3 coding sequence is TGCGCCAGCAGCTTGGGGGGGTCCCGCACTGAAGCTTTCTTT. It yields the protein CASSLGGSRTEAFF.

This clonotype was found a few times. The chain recombines TRBV10-1 with TRBJ2-1, with 9 bases that match TRBD1. Trimming at V came to 2 bases and at J to 3 bases, leaving 5 bases not matched to a gene. The CDR3 sequence is 16 residues long. Germline CDR1 and CDR2: WNHNN and SYGVQD (reference sequence). As DNA, the CDR3 is TGCGCCAGCAGTGAGGTGTCGGGACAGGGCTACAATGAGCAGTTCTTC. Its translation: CASSEVSGQGYNEQFF.

This clonotype was found a few times. The rearrangement links TRBV2 to TRBJ2-1, with D perhaps matching TRBD1 (6 bases). The CDR3 runs 15 residues. Germline CDR1 reads SNHLY; CDR2 reads FYNNEI. Deletions cut 4 bases from V and 6 bases from J, with 16 bases between. This chain's CDR3 is CASSAGQVRINEQFF. The CDR3 bases are TGTGCCAGCAGTGCGGGACAAGTTAGGATCAATGAGCAGTTCTTC.